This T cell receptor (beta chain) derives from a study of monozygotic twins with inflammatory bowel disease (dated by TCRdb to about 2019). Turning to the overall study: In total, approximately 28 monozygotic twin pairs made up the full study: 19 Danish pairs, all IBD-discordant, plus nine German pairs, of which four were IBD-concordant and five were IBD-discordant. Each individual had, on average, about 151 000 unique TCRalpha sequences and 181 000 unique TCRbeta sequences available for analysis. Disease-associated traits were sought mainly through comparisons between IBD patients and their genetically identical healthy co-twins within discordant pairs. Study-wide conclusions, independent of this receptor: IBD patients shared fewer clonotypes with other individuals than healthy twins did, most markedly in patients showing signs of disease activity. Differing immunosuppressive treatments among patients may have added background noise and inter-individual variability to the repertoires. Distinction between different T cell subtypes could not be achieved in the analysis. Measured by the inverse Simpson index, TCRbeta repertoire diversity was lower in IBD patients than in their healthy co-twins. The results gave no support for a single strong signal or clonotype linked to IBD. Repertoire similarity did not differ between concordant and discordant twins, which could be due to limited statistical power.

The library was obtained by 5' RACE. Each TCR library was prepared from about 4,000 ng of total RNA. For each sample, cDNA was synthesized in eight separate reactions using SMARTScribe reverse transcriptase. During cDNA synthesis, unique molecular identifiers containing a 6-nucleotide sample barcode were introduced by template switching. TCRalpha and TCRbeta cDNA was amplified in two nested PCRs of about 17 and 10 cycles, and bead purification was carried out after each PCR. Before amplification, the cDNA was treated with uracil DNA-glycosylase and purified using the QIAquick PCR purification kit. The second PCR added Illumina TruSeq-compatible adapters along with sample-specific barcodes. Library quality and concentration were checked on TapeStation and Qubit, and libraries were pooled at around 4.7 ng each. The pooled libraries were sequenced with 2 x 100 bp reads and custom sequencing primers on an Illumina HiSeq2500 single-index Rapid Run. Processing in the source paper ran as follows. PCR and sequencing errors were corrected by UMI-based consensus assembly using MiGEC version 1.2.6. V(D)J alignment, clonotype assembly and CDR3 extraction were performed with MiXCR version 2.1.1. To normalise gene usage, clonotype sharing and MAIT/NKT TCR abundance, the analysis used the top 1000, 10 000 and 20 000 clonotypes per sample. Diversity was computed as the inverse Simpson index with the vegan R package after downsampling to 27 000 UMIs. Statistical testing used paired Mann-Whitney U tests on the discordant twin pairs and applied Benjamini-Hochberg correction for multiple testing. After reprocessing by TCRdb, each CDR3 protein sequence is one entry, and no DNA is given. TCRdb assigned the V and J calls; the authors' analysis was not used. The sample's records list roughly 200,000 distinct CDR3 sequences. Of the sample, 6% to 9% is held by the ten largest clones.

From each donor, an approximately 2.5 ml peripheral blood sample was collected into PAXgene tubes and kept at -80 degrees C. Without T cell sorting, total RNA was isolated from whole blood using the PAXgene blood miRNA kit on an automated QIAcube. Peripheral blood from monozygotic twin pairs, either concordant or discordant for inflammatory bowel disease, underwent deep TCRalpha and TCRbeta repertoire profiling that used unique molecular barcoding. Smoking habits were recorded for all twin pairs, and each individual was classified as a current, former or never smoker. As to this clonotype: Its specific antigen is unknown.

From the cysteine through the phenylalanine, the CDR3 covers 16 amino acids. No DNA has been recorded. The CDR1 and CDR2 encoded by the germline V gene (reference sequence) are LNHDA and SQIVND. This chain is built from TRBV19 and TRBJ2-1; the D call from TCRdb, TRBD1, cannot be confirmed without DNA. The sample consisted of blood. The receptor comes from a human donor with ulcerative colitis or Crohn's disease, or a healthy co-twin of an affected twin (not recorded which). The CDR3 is CASTNTGTGLGNEQFF.